The 19 T cell receptor beta chains given below trace back to one sample, sequenced in a study of blood T cell repertoires in COVID-19. TCRdb's copy holds only in-frame clones and misses some; the assay was immunoSEQ multiplex PCR. The sample carries about 270,000 clones, approximately 86% recorded once. The sample consisted of peripheral blood. The receptors shown here come from a man aged 35-49 years who had recovered from COVID-19.

The V call is TRBV11-3, the J call TRBJ2-1; TRBD1 aligns across 8 bases. This CDR3 has 19 residues. Germline CDR1 reads SGHNT; CDR2 reads YENEEA. After removal of 1 base from V and 3 bases from J, the junction contained 14 bases not matched to a gene. CDR3: CASSLGWQGQGADYNEQFF. The CDR3 nucleotides are TGTGCCAGCAGCTTAGGATGGCAGGGGCAGGGGGCGGACTACAATGAGCAGTTCTTC.

The genes are TRBV11-3 and TRBJ1-1; D gene ambiguous. From germline, CDR1 is SGHNT and CDR2 YENEEA. This CDR3 has 12 amino acids. V shed 6 bases and J shed 4 bases, with 9 bases lying between them. CDR3: CASSSGSTEAFF. The CDR3 DNA is TGTGCCAGCAGTTCCGGGTCCACTGAAGCTTTCTTT.

The chain combines TRBV10-3 with TRBJ2-7, with D uncertain. Trimming removed 0 bases at V and 3 bases at J, with 6 bases between. The CDR3 loop spans 13 amino acids. Looked up from germline, CDR1 is ENHRY and CDR2 is SYGVKD. The CDR3 region is CAISESRVYEQYF. The CDR3 nucleotides read TGTGCCATCAGTGAGTCGCGCGTCTACGAGCAGTACTTC.

The V call is TRBV7-9, the J call TRBJ2-1; 13 bases fit TRBD2. Germline CDR1 reads SEHNR; CDR2 reads FQNEAQ (reference sequence). V shed 5 bases and J 10 bases; nucleotides not matched to a gene: 8. The CDR3 is 15 amino acids. DNA for the CDR3: TGTGCCAGCAGCCCCGGACTAGCGGGAGTTCGAGAGCAGTTCTTC. Translation: CASSPGLAGVREQFF.

The chain recombines TRBV9 with TRBJ2-7, with 8 bases matching TRBD2. With V trimmed by 7 bases and J by 0 bases, 6 bases remained unmatched. The germline CDR1 and CDR2 sequences are SGDLS and YYNGEE. This CDR3 has 14 residues. The CDR3 nucleotides read TGTGCCAGCTCCGCGGGAGGCATCTCCTACGAGCAGTACTTC. Translated: CASSAGGISYEQYF.

The rearrangement joins TRBV6-1 to TRBJ1-5, with a weak D call TRBD1 (5 bases). Trimming removed 3 bases from V and 8 bases from J, with 11 bases in between. The CDR3 contains 13 residues. CDR1 and CDR2 (germline): MNHNS, SASEGT. The CDR3 DNA reads as TGTGCCAGCAGTGAGAACAGGCCCAAGCCCCAGCATTTT. This codes for CASSENRPKPQHF.

The chain has TRBV3-1 (or the pseudogene TRBV3-2) and TRBJ1-5, with 8 bases identical to TRBD1. The V and J ends lost 1 base and 3 bases, in that order; junction bases with no gene match: 2. The germline CDR1 and CDR2 sequences are LGHDT and YNNKEL (reference sequence). The CDR3 has 15 amino acids. The CDR3 nucleotides are TGTGCCAGCAGCCAAGGGACAGGGAACAATCAGCCCCAGCATTTT. Its protein product is CASSQGTGNNQPQHF.

The chain recombines TRBV6-6 with TRBJ1-5; D gene unclear. Germline V gene lookup returns CDR1 MNHNY and CDR2 SVGAGI (reference sequence). Deletions cut 2 bases from V and 5 bases from J, with 7 bases between. The CDR3 extends over 13 amino acids. In nucleotides, the CDR3 is TGTGCCAGCAGTTACGTATTTTATCAGCCCCAGCATTTT. It encodes CASSYVFYQPQHF.

This clone was detected once. CDR3: CASSPRASGGPMGTGELFF. CDR3 in DNA: TGTGCCAGCAGCCCGCGGGCTAGCGGGGGACCTATGGGGACCGGGGAGCTGTTTTTT. The V call is TRBV7-9, the J call TRBJ2-2; 10 nucleotides match TRBD2. Germline lookup yields CDR1 SEHNR and CDR2 FQNEAQ (reference sequence). The CDR3 runs to 19 residues. Unmatched junction bases numbered 17, after V lost 5 bases and J lost 5 bases.

The chain combines TRBV18 with TRBJ2-2, with 11 bases fitting TRBD1. The ends lost 2 bases at V and 3 bases at J; junction bases unmatched: 2. Germline CDR1 is KGHSH and CDR2 is LQKENI. CDR3 size: 16 residues. The chain's CDR3 is CASSPAGQGDTGELFF. The DNA for the CDR3 is TGTGCCAGCTCACCAGCGGGACAGGGGGACACCGGGGAGCTGTTTTTT.

The rearrangement joins TRBV6-5 to TRBJ2-7, with a possible D match to TRBD1 (5 bases). The CDR3 totals 13 residues. V gave up 7 bases and J gave up 2 bases, with 12 bases separating them. Germline V gene sequence: CDR1 MNHEY, CDR2 SVGAGI. The DNA of the CDR3 is TGTGCCAGCACTCCTACAGGTACCTACGAGCAGTACTTC. Its protein product is CASTPTGTYEQYF.

The chain is built from TRBV19 and TRBJ2-1; 7 nucleotides align to TRBD1. With 7 bases clipped from V and 1 base from J, the junction kept 7 bases outside the gene matches. This CDR3 spans 15 amino acids. Germline V lookup: CDR1 LNHDA, CDR2 SQIVND (reference sequence). The CDR3 loop is CASNRGHLSYNEQFF. CDR3 sequence (DNA): TGTGCCAGTAACAGGGGTCATCTTTCCTACAATGAGCAGTTCTTC.

The chain recombines TRBV18 with TRBJ2-7; no clear D gene. The CDR3 covers 12 residues. Germline V gene sequence: CDR1 KGHSH, CDR2 LQKENI. V lost 3 bases and J lost 5, with 8 bases in between. In nucleotides, the CDR3 is TGTGCCAGCTCACCTAGCAGCCACGAGCAGTACTTC. Translated, it gives CASSPSSHEQYF.

This clone was found once. This chain connects TRBV27 to TRBJ2-7, with 9 bases that match TRBD2. V lost 0 bases to trimming and J lost 3 bases; unmatched junction nucleotides: 6. The germline V gene has CDR1 MNHEY and CDR2 SMNVEV (reference sequence). The CDR3 length is 16 residues. The CDR3 is CASSLSKAGGLYEQYF. CDR3 coding DNA: TGTGCCAGCAGTTTATCGAAGGCGGGAGGGCTCTACGAGCAGTACTTC.

This clone was counted once. This rearrangement joins TRBV29-1 to TRBJ2-5; no definite D call. The V end was cut by 5 bases, the J end by 5 bases, with 15 bases between. The length of the CDR3 is 13 residues. Germline lookup yields CDR1 SQVTM and CDR2 ANQGSEA. CDR3 nucleotide sequence: TGCAGCGTTATAAGGAGTAAGAGGGAGACCCAGTACTTC. It specifies CSVIRSKRETQYF.

The chain uses TRBV30 and TRBJ2-5; TRBD1 aligns across 8 bases. Germline values: CDR1 GTSNPN, CDR2 SVGIG (reference sequence). The CDR3 consists of 17 residues. V dropped 2 bases and J dropped 2; count of bases not matched to a gene: 13. CDR3 region: CAWSSKRQGTLQETQYF. The CDR3 nucleotides are TGTGCCTGGAGTTCGAAAAGACAGGGGACCCTTCAAGAGACCCAGTACTTC. The full variable domain, its missing parts supplied by reference TRBV30 and TRBJ2-5, is SQTIHQWPATLVQPVGSPLSLECTVEGTSNPNLYWYRQAAGRGLQLLFYSVGIGQISSEVPQNLSASRPQDRQFILSSKKLLLSDSGFYLCAWSSKRQGTLQETQYFGPGTRLLVL.

The CDR3 is CASSLGQTNIQYF. CDR3 DNA: TGTGCCAGTAGTCTAGGACAGACAAACATTCAGTACTTC. The rearrangement links TRBV19 to TRBJ2-4; possible D gene TRBD1, 6 bases. The CDR3 consists of 13 residues. Germline CDR1 reads LNHDA; CDR2 reads SQIVND (reference sequence). The V gene lost 5 bases and the J gene lost 6 bases, with 11 bases spanning the gap.

This clone was seen just once. The rearrangement uses TRBV7-6 and TRBJ2-2; D gene unclear. This CDR3 region has 15 residues. Germline V lookup: CDR1 SGHVS, CDR2 FNYEAQ. Trimming removed 0 bases at V and 3 bases at J, with 8 bases between. Here the CDR3 reads CASSLASGYTGELFF. The DNA for the CDR3 is TGTGCCAGCAGCTTAGCGTCCGGGTACACCGGGGAGCTGTTTTTT.

This clone was observed once. The rearrangement uses TRBV3-1 (or the pseudogene TRBV3-2) and TRBJ2-3; TRBD2 aligns across 7 bases. The ends lost 0 bases at V and 6 bases at J; junction bases unmatched: 3. This CDR3 has 14 residues. The V gene's germline CDR1 is LGHDT and CDR2 YNNKEL (reference sequence). The CDR3 DNA reads TGTGCCAGCAGCCAAGAGGGGAGGGGCGATACGCAGTATTTT. Protein sequence: CASSQEGRGDTQYF.